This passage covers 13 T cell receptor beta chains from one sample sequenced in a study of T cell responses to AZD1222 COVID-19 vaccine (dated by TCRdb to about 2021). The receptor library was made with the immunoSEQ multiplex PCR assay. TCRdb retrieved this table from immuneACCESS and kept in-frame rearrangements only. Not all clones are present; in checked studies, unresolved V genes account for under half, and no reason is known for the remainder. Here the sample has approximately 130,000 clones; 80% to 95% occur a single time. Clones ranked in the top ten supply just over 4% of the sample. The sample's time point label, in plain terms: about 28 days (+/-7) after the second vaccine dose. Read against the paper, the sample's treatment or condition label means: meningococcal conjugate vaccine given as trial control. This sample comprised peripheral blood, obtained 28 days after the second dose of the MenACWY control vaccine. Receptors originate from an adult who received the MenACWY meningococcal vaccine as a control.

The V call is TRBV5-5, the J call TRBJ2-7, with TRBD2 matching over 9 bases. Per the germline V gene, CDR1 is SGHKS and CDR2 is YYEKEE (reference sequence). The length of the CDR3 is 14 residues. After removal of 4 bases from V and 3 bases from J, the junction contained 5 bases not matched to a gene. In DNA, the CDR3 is TGTGCCAGCAGCCCCGCTAGCGGGGACTACGAGCAGTACTTC. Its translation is CASSPASGDYEQYF.

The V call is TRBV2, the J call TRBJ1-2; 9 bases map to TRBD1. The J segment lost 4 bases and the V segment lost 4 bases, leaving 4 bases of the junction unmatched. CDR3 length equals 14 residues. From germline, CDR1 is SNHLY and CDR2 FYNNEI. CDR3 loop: CASSGQGGSYGYTF. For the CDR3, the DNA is TGTGCCAGCAGTGGACAGGGGGGTAGCTATGGCTACACCTTC.

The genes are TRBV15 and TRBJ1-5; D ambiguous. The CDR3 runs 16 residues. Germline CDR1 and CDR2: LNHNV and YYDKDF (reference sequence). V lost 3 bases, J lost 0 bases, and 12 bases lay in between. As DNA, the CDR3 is TGTGCCACCAGCAGCTCATTACACTATAGCAATCAGCCCCAGCATTTT. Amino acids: CATSSSLHYSNQPQHF.

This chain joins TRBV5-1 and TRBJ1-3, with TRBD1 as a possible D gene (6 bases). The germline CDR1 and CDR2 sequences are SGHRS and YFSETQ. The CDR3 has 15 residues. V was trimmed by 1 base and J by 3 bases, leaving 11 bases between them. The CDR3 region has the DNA TGCGCCAGCAGCTTGTCAGGGGCAAATGGAAACACCATATATTTT. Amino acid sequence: CASSLSGANGNTIYF.

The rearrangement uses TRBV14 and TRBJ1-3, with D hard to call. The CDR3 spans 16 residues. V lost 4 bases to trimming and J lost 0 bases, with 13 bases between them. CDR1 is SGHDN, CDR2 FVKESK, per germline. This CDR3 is CASSLAGRGSGNTIYF. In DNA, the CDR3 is TGTGCCAGCAGCCTTGCTGGGCGGGGCTCTGGAAACACCATATATTTT. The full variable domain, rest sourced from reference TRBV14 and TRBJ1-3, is EAGVTQFPSHSVIEKGQTVTLRCDPISGHDNLYWYRRVMGKEIKFLLHFVKESKQDESGMPNNRFLAERTGGTYSTLKVQPAELEDSGVYFCASSLAGRGSGNTIYFGEGSWLTVV.

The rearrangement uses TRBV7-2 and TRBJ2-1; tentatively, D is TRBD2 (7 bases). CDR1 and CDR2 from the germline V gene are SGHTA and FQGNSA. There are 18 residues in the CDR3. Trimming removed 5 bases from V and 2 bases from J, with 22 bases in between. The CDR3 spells CASSTPLSGRGPYNEQFF. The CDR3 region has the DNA TGTGCCAGCAGCACTCCTCTAAGTGGGCGGGGGCCCTACAATGAGCAGTTCTTC.

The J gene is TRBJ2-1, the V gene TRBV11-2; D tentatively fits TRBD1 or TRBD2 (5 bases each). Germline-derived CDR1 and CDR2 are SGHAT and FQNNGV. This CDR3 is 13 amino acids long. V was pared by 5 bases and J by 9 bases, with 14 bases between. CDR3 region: CASSPLVRGEQFF. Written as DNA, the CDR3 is TGTGCCAGCAGCCCCCTCGTGAGGGGTGAGCAGTTCTTC.

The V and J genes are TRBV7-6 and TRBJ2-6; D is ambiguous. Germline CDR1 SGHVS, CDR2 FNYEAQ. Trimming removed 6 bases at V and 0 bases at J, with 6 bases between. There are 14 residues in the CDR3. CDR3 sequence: CASSDPSGANVLTF. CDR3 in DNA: TGTGCCAGCAGTGACCCCTCTGGGGCCAACGTCCTGACTTTC.

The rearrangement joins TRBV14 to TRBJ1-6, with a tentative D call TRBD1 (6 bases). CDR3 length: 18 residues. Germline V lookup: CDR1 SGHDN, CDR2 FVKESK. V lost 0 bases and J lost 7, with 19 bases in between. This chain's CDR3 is CASSQDPHATGQNSPLHF. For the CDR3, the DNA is TGTGCCAGCAGCCAAGATCCCCATGCCACAGGGCAAAATTCACCCCTCCACTTT.

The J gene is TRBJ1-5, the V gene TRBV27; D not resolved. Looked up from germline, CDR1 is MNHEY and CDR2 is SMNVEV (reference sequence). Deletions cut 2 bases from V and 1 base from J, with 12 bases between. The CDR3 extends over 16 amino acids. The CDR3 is CASSLRGKGSNQPQHF. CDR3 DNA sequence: TGTGCCAGCAGTTTAAGAGGGAAAGGGAGCAATCAGCCCCAGCATTTT.

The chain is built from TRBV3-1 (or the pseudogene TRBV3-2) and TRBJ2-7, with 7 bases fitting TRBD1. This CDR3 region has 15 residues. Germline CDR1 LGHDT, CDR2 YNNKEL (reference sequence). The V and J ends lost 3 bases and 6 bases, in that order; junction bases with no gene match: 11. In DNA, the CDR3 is TGTGCCAGCAGCCACAAGACAGGGCCTGTATCCGAGCAGTACTTC. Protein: CASSHKTGPVSEQYF.

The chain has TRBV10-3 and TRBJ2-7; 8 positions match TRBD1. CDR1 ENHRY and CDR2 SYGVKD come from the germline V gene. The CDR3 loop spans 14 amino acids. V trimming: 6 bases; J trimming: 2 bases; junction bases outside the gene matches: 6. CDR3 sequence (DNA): TGTGCCATCAGCAAAACGGGACAGGCCTACGAGCAGTACGTC. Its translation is CAISKTGQAYEQYV.

The CDR3: CAISESFADTQYF. DNA for the CDR3: TGTGCCATCAGTGAGTCGTTTGCGGATACGCAGTATTTT. This chain connects TRBV10-3 to TRBJ2-3; unclear D gene. This CDR3 is built from 13 residues. Germline V gives CDR1 ENHRY, CDR2 SYGVKD. V lost 0 bases to trimming and J lost 6 bases, with 7 bases between them.